This T cell receptor (beta chain) came from a study of T cells expressing NK-cell markers. In germline, CDR1 is SEHNR, CDR2 FQNEAQ (reference sequence). The CDR3 extends over 14 amino acids. Turning to this clonotype: Its specificity is unknown.

5'RACE template switching with UMIs generated TCR beta cDNA. For each CDR3 protein, TCRdb gives one entry from its re-call of the 5' RACE reads, without DNA. Its listing shows approximately 380,000 distinct CDR3 sequences. Study results and limitations: HCMV specificity of expanded NKG2C+ T cell clones remained unclear.

The TCR comes from a man aged 18 to 70 in good health. V gene TRBV7-9 combines with J gene TRBJ2-7. Material for sequencing was blood T cells: a sorted CD56 or NKG2C T cell subset, CD4+ or CD8+ T cells, or bulk PBMC T cells (not recorded which). The CDR3 here is CASSKSPRSYEQYF.